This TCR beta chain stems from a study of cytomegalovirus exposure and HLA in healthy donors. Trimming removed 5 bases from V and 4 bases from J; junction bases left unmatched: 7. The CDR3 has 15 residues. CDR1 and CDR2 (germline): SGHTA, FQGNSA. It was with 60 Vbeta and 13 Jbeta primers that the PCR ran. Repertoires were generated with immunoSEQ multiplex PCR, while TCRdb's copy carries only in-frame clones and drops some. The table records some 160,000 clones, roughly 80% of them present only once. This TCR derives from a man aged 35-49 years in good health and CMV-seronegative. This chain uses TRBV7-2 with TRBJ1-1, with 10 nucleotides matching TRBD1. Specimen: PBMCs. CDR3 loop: CASSGQTGGPTEAFF. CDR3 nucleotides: TGTGCCAGCAGCGGCCAGACAGGGGGCCCCACTGAAGCTTTCTTT. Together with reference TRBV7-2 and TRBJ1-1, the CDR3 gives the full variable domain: GAGVSQSPSNKVTEKGKDVELRCDPISGHTALYWYRQSLGQGLEFLIYFQGNSAPDKSGLPSDRFSAERTGGSVSTLTIQRTQQEDSAVYLCASSGQTGGPTEAFFGQGTRLTVV.